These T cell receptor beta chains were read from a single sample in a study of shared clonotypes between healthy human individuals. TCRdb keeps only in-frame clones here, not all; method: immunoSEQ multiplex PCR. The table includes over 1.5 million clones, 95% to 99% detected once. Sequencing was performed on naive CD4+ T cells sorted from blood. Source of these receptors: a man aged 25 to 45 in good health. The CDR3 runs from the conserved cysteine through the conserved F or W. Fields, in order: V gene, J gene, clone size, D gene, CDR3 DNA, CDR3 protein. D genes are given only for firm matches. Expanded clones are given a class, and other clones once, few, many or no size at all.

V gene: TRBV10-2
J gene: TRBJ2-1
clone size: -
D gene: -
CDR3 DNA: TGCGCCAGCAGTGATCTGCGGGAGCAGTTCTTC
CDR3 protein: CASSDLREQFF

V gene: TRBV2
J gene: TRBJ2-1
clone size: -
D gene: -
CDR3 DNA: TGTGCCAGCAGCGTAGCGGAGTATCCATACAATGAGCAGTTCTTC
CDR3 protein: CASSVAEYPYNEQFF

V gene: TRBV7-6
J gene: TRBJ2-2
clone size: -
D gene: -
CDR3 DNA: TGTGCCAGCAGCTTAATCAGCAGCACCGGGGAGCTGTTTTTT
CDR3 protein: CASSLISSTGELFF

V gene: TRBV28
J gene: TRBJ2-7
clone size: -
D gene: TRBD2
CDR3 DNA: TGTGCCAGCAGTTTATCACTAGCGGGAGGTCAGTACGAGCAGTACTTC
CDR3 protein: CASSLSLAGGQYEQYF

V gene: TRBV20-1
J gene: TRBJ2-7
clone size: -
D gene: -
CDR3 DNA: TGCAGGCCACCCTTCTCGGAGCAGTACTTC
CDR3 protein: CRPPFSEQYF

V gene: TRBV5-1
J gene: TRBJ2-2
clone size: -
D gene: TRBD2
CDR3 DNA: TGCGCCAGCAGACTAGCGGGAGGGCCCGGGGAGCTGTTTTTT
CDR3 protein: CASRLAGGPGELFF

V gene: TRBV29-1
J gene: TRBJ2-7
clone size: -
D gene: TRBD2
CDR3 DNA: TGCAGCGTGGGGACTAGTGTATCCTACGAGCAGTACTTC
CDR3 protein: CSVGTSVSYEQYF

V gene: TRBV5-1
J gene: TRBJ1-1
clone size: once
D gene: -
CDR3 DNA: TGCGCCAGCAGCTTGTACGGGCTAGACCACACTGAAGCTTTCTTT
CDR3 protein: CASSLYGLDHTEAFF

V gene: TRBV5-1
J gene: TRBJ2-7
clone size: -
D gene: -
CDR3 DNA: TGCGCCAGCAGCTTGATGGGGGACTTGTCCTACGAGCAGTACTTC
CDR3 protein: CASSLMGDLSYEQYF

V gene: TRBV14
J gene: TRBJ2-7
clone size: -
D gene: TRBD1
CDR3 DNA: TGTGCCAGCAGCCTACGGGGGACAGGACTCTACGAGCAGTACTTC
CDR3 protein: CASSLRGTGLYEQYF

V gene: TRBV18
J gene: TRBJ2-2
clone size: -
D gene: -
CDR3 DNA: TGTGCCAGCTCACCTATTTTTAAGGGGCGGAACACCGGGGAGCTGTTTTTT
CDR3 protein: CASSPIFKGRNTGELFF

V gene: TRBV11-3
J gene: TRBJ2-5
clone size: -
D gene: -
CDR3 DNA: TGTGCCAGCAGCTTGGGGCTGTGGGAGACCCAGTACTTC
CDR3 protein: CASSLGLWETQYF

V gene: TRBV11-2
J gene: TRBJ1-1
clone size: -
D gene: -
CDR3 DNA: TGTGCCAGCAGCCAACAGGGGAACACTGAAGCTTTCTTT
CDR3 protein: CASSQQGNTEAFF

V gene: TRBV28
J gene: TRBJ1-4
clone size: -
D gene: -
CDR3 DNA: TGTGCCAGCAGCCCGGCCACTAATGAAAAACTGTTTTTT
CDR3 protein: CASSPATNEKLFF

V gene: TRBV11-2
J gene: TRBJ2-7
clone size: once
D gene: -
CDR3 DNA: TGTGCCAGCAGCTTAGGGCGCAGGGGTGACTACGAGCAGTACTTC
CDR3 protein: CASSLGRRGDYEQYF

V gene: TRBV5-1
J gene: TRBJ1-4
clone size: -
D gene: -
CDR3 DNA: TGCGCCAGCAGCCGGGACGGCAGTGGGGAAAAACTGTTTTTT
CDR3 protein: CASSRDGSGEKLFF

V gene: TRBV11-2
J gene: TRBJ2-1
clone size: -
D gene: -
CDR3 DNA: TGTGCCAGCAGCTTAGGTGCAGGTGGCGGGAATGAGCAGTTCTTC
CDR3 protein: CASSLGAGGGNEQFF

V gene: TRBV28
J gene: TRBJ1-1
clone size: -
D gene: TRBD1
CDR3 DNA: TGTGCCAGCAGCCCCTGGTCAGGGGGTGGATGGGACACTGAAGCTTTCTTT
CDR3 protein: CASSPWSGGGWDTEAFF

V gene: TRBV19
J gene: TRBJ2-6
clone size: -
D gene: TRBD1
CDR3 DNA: TGTGCCAGTAGTGAGGGGGCACTCTCTGGGGCCAACGTCCTGACTTTC
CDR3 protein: CASSEGALSGANVLTF

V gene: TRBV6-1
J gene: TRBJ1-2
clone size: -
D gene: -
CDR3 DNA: TGTGCCAGCAGTGCGCAGCTGGGGGGTAACTATGGCTACACCTTC
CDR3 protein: CASSAQLGGNYGYTF

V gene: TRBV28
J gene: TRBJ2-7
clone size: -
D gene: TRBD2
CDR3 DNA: TGTGCCAGCAGTTTATCAGTCGGACTAGCGGGAGTAAACGAGCAGTACTTC
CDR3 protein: CASSLSVGLAGVNEQYF

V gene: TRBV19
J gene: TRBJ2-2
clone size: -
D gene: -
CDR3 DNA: TGTGCCAGCCTAGACAGGCCTGGAGCCGGGGAGCTGTTTTTT
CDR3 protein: CASLDRPGAGELFF

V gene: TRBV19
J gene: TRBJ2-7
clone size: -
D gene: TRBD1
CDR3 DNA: TGTGCCAGTAGTCCACCGGGACAGGGCTACGAGCAGTACTTC
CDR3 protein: CASSPPGQGYEQYF

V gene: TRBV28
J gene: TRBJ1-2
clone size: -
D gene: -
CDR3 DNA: TGTGCCAGCAGACTTCTCGACGGCTACACCTTC
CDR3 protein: CASRLLDGYTF

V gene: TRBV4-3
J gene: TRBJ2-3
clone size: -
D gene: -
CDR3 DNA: TGCGCCAGCAGCCAAGAAATAGGGACTGAGACTAGCACAGATACGCAGTATTTT
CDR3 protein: CASSQEIGTETSTDTQYF

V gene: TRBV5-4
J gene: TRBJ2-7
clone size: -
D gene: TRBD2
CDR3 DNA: TGTGCCAGCAGCCAAGAGCGGGAGCAGGTCGAGCAGTACTTC
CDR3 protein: CASSQEREQVEQYF

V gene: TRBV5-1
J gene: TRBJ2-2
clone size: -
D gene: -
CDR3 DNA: TGCGCCAGCAGCCCCCCGAGGGCTTCGAACACCGGGGAGCTGTTTTTT
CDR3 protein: CASSPPRASNTGELFF